These T cell receptor beta chains were read from a single sample in a study of cytomegalovirus exposure and HLA in healthy donors. TCRdb's copy holds only in-frame clones and misses some; the assay was immunoSEQ multiplex PCR. The data hold some 180,000 clones, with about four fifths observed a single time. Specimen: PBMCs. The receptors here all came from a woman in her twenties or thirties in good health and CMV-seronegative. CDR3s include the opening cysteine and the closing phenylalanine or tryptophan. Each record gives: J gene, D gene, CDR3 length, V gene, CDR3 DNA, CDR3 protein. The D gene is left open where the match is weak.

TRBJ2-3 | TRBD1 | 14 | TRBV19 | TGTGCCAGTAGTAGACAGGGGGGCACAGATACGCAGTATTTT | CASSRQGGTDTQYF
TRBJ1-6 | . | 18 | TRBV7-6 | TGTGCCAGCAGCTTAGTTCAGGGGTCGGATCTTATAAATTCACCCCTCCACTTT | CASSLVQGSDLINSPLHF
TRBJ2-7 | TRBD2 | 16 | TRBV6-5 | TGTGCCAGCAGTTTTGGACTAGCGGGGGGACACTACGAGCAGTACTTC | CASSFGLAGGHYEQYF
TRBJ2-7 | . | 13 | TRBV5-1 | TGCGCCAGCAGTATGACAGACTCCTACGAGCAGTACTTC | CASSMTDSYEQYF
TRBJ2-1 | . | 10 | TRBV7-9 | TGTGCCAGCAGCGTCGATGAGCAGTTCTTC | CASSVDEQFF
TRBJ2-4 | TRBD1 | 14 | TRBV2 | TGTGCCAGCAGTGACCCTAACAGGGGTCCCATTCAGTACTTC | CASSDPNRGPIQYF
TRBJ2-7 | TRBD1 | 15 | TRBV6-5 | TGTGCCAGCAGCCCGATAGGACAGGGGACGTACGAGCAGTACTTC | CASSPIGQGTYEQYF
TRBJ1-6 | TRBD1 | 16 | TRBV5-1 | TGCGCCAGCAGCGTGGGAGGACAGGGGAGTAATTCACCCCTCCACTTT | CASSVGGQGSNSPLHF
TRBJ1-1 | . | 13 | TRBV6-5 | TGTGCCAGCAGTTTCGCAGTGAACACTGAAGCTTTCTTT | CASSFAVNTEAFF
TRBJ2-7 | . | 11 | TRBV11-2 | TGTGCCAGCAGCTCCGCGGTTGGGCAGTACTTC | CASSSAVGQYF
TRBJ2-7 | TRBD1 | 14 | TRBV7-9 | TGTGCCAGCAGCTTAGACCCAGGGGGCTACGAGCAGTACTTC | CASSLDPGGYEQYF
TRBJ2-5 | . | 14 | TRBV18 | TGTGCCAGCTCACTAACGGTAAAGAAAGAGACCCAGTACTTC | CASSLTVKKETQYF